The rows below give T cell receptor beta chains drawn from one sample of a study of cytomegalovirus exposure and HLA in healthy donors. The protocol was immunoSEQ multiplex PCR, while the TCRdb copy is restricted to in-frame clones and leaves out a portion. This sample has fewer than 200,000 clones, with under 85% found just once. Sequenced sample: PBMCs. The receptors were gathered from a human donor in good health. The CDR3 runs from the conserved cysteine through the conserved F or W. Each record gives: clone size, J gene, V gene, D gene, CDR3 protein, CDR3 DNA. The D gene is left open where the match is weak. Some rows have no size entry. The others give once, few or many, or a class for an expanded clone.

-,TRBJ1-6,TRBV19,TRBD1,CASSGTGDNSPLHF,TGTGCCAGTAGTGGGACAGGGGACAATTCACCCCTCCACTTT
few,TRBJ2-3,TRBV6-1,-,CASSEQGTGTDTQYF,TGTGCCAGCAGTGAACAGGGGACGGGCACAGATACGCAGTATTTT
-,TRBJ1-2,TRBV7-8,-,CASSLGARQASLNYGYTF,TGTGCCAGCAGCTTAGGGGCTAGACAGGCGTCCTTAAACTATGGCTACACCTTC
-,TRBJ1-1,TRBV27,TRBD1,CASSPPGQGGTEAFF,TGTGCCAGCAGTCCCCCCGGACAGGGGGGAACTGAAGCTTTCTTT
few,TRBJ1-1,TRBV13,-,CASSLTPGTSALWIF,TGTGCCAGCAGCTTAACCCCCGGGACATCGGCCTTGTGGATCTTT
-,TRBJ2-7,TRBV4-1,-,CASSQVPGLGYEQYF,TGCGCCAGCAGCCAAGTTCCGGGGTTGGGGTACGAGCAGTACTTC
-,TRBJ1-1,TRBV6-5,-,CASSYGGGLNTEAFF,TGTGCCAGCAGTTACGGGGGGGGCCTTAACACTGAAGCTTTCTTT
-,TRBJ1-2,TRBV19,-,CASSRGNRVTYGYTF,TGTGCCAGTAGTAGGGGAAACAGGGTCACCTATGGCTACACCTTC
-,TRBJ1-4,TRBV6-1,-,CASSDGRGGEKLFF,TGTGCCAGCAGTGATGGTAGGGGAGGGGAAAAACTGTTTTTT
-,TRBJ1-2,TRBV5-8,TRBD1,CAGQVGVYTF,TGTGCCGGACAGGTCGGGGTCTACACCTTC
-,TRBJ1-2,TRBV19,-,CASSIGLGGYGHTF,TGTGCCAGTAGTATTGGTCTTGGGGGCTATGGCCACACCTTC
few,TRBJ1-2,TRBV7-2,TRBD1,CASSKTGGGYTF,TGTGCCAGCAGCAAGACAGGGGGAGGCTACACCTTC
-,TRBJ2-3,TRBV5-1,TRBD2,CASSLSTSVGTDTQYF,TGCGCCAGCAGCTTGTCGACTAGCGTTGGCACAGATACGCAGTATTTT
-,TRBJ1-1,TRBV5-4,-,CASSPPGPGTEAFF,TGTGCCAGCAGCCCGCCTGGCCCGGGCACTGAAGCTTTCTTT
-,TRBJ2-3,TRBV14,TRBD2,CASSLWVRGLAGDVTDTQYF,TGTGCCAGCAGCCTCTGGGTGAGAGGACTAGCGGGGGATGTGACAGATACGCAGTATTTT
-,TRBJ2-3,TRBV27,TRBD2,CASSLRGLGADTQYF,TGTGCCAGCAGTTTAAGGGGACTAGGGGCAGATACGCAGTATTTT
-,TRBJ1-2,TRBV7-2,-,CASSQVGGYTF,TGTGCCAGCAGCCAGGTGGGCGGCTACACCTTC
-,TRBJ1-2,TRBV7-3,TRBD1,CASSLLGGQGVYTF,TGTGCCAGCAGCTTATTAGGCGGACAGGGTGTCTACACCTTC
-,TRBJ1-6,TRBV7-2,-,CASSLEAGSGSPLHF,TGTGCCAGCAGCTTAGAGGCAGGGTCAGGTTCACCCCTCCACTTT
-,TRBJ1-1,TRBV7-9,-,CASSLSGNTEAFF,TGTGCCAGCAGCTTGTCGGGAAACACTGAAGCTTTCTTT
few,TRBJ1-2,TRBV29-1,-,CSVVGDSYGYTF,TGCAGCGTTGTAGGGGACTCCTATGGCTACACCTTC
-,TRBJ2-7,TRBV29-1,TRBD1,CSVDGQGMEQYF,TGCAGCGTTGACGGACAGGGAATGGAGCAGTACTTC
-,TRBJ1-1,TRBV6-1,TRBD1,CASSEAPGGTGEAFF,TGTGCCAGCAGTGAAGCGCCAGGGGGCACTGGTGAAGCTTTCTTT
-,TRBJ1-1,TRBV6-6,TRBD1,CASSPGQGALVGEAFF,TGTGCCAGCAGTCCGGGACAGGGGGCTCTAGTGGGTGAAGCTTTCTTT
-,TRBJ2-5,TRBV5-1,TRBD1,CASSYDPPTGAQETQYF,TGCGCCAGCAGCTACGACCCTCCGACAGGGGCACAAGAGACCCAGTACTTC
-,TRBJ2-5,TRBV25-1,TRBD2,CASSPTRTSGGAWETQYF,TGTGCCAGCAGTCCCACCCGGACTAGCGGGGGGGCCTGGGAGACCCAGTACTTC
-,TRBJ2-3,TRBV25-1,TRBD1,CASKGQNTDTQYF,TGTGCCAGCAAGGGACAGAACACAGATACGCAGTATTTT
-,TRBJ2-2,TRBV9,-,CASSPFPPGQNTGELFF,TGTGCCAGCAGCCCATTTCCCCCGGGACAGAACACCGGGGAGCTGTTTTTT
few,TRBJ1-5,TRBV7-2,TRBD1,CASSLAGTGNQPQHF,TGTGCCAGCAGCTTAGCGGGGACAGGCAATCAGCCCCAGCATTTT
-,TRBJ2-7,TRBV4-1,-,CASSQDGPYEQYF,TGCGCCAGCAGCCAAGATGGCCCTTACGAGCAGTACTTC
-,TRBJ1-2,TRBV7-2,TRBD1,CASSTGQGESGYTF,TGTGCCAGCAGCACGGGACAGGGCGAGAGTGGCTACACCTTC
-,TRBJ1-5,TRBV7-9,TRBD1,CSSSFDREPDQPQHF,TGTTCCAGCAGTTTCGACAGGGAACCGGATCAGCCCCAGCATTTT
-,TRBJ1-5,TRBV19,TRBD1,CASSMTGNSNQPQHF,TGTGCCAGTAGTATGACAGGGAATAGCAATCAGCCCCAGCATTTT
-,TRBJ1-6,TRBV19,-,CASSPTQGNNNSPLHF,TGTGCCAGTAGCCCTACTCAGGGGAATAATAATTCACCCCTCCACTTT
-,TRBJ1-2,TRBV7-2,-,CASSTYRGHLGF,TGTGCCAGCAGCACCTATCGGGGACACCTGGGGTTC
few,TRBJ2-1,TRBV21-1,-,CASSIQRGVSYNEQFF,TGTGCCAGCAGCATTCAGCGGGGGGTCTCCTACAATGAGCAGTTCTTC
-,TRBJ2-3,TRBV7-9,TRBD1,CASSRNRGLLGDTQYF,TGTGCCAGCAGCCGGAACAGGGGCCTCCTTGGGGATACGCAGTATTTT
-,TRBJ1-5,TRBV19,-,CASSDYSNQPQHF,TGTGCCAGTAGTGACTATAGCAATCAGCCCCAGCATTTT
-,TRBJ2-7,TRBV10-3,-,CAISDPTGAYEQYF,TGTGCCATCAGTGATCCGACAGGAGCCTACGAGCAGTACTTC
-,TRBJ1-3,TRBV7-2,-,CASSLRGTGNTIYF,TGTGCCAGCAGCTTAAGAGGGACTGGAAACACCATATATTTT
few,TRBJ2-7,TRBV7-2,TRBD1,CASSLAWTGTYEQYF,TGTGCCAGCAGCTTAGCCTGGACAGGGACCTACGAGCAGTACTTC
once,TRBJ1-1,TRBV5-1,-,CASSLEEGTEAFF,TGCGCCAGCAGCTTGGAGGAGGGGACTGAAGCTTTCTTT
-,TRBJ2-5,TRBV9,TRBD2,CASSVRGGRETQYF,TGTGCCAGCAGCGTCCGGGGGGGCCGTGAGACCCAGTACTTC
-,TRBJ2-5,TRBV19,-,CASSIGLVTKTQYF,TGTGCCAGTAGTATAGGGCTAGTTACGAAGACCCAGTACTTC
few,TRBJ2-3,TRBV5-1,TRBD2,CASSLDISGGDTDTQYF,TGCGCCAGCAGCTTGGACATTAGCGGGGGTGATACAGATACGCAGTATTTT
many,TRBJ1-1,TRBV5-1,-,CASARGGGTEAFF,TGCGCCAGCGCGCGGGGGGGAGGCACTGAAGCTTTCTTT
once,TRBJ2-7,TRBV6-1,-,CASSAAEYEQYF,TGTGCCAGCAGTGCAGCCGAGTACGAGCAGTACTTC
few,TRBJ2-3,TRBV10-3,TRBD2,CAIRTSGGGTDTQYF,TGTGCCATCAGGACTAGCGGGGGGGGCACAGATACGCAGTATTTT
-,TRBJ2-7,TRBV5-1,TRBD2,CASSPATGSGGAYEQYF,TGCGCCAGCAGCCCGGCCACTGGTAGCGGGGGGGCCTACGAGCAGTACTTC
-,TRBJ2-1,TRBV7-8,-,CASRTGTSTYNEQFF,TGTGCCAGCAGAACCGGGACATCTACCTACAATGAGCAGTTCTTC